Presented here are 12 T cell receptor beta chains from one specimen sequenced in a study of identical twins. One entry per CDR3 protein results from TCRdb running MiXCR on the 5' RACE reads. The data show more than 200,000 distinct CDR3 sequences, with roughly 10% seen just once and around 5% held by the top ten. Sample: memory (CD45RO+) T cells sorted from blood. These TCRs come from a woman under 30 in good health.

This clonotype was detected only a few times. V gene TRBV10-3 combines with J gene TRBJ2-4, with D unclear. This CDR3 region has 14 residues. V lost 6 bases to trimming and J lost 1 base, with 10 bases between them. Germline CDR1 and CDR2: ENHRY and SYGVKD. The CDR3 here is CAISPAIAKNIQYF. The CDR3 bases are TGTGCCATCAGCCCTGCGATTGCCAAAAACATTCAGTACTTC.

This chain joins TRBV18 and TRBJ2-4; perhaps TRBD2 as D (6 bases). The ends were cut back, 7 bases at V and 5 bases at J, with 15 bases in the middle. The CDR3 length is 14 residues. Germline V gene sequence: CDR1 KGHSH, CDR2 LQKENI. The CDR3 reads CASLKTREENIQYF. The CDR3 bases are TGTGCCAGCTTAAAGACTAGGGAAGAAAACATTCAGTACTTC.

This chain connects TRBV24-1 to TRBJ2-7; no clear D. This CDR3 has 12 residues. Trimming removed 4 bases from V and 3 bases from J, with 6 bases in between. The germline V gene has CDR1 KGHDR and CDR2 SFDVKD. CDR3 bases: TGTGCCACCAGTGAACCTCTCTACGAGCAGTACTTC. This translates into CATSEPLYEQYF.

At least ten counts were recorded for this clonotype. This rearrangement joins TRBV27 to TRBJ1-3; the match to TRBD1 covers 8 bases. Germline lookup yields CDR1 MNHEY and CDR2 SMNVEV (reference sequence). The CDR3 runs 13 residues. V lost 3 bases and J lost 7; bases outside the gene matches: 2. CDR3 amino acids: CASSFDRGNTIYF. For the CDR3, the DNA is TGTGCCAGCAGTTTCGACAGGGGCAACACCATATATTTT.

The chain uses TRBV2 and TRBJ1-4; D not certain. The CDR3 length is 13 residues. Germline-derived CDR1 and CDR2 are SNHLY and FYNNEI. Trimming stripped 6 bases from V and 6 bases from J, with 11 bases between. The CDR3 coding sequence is TGTGCCAGCAGCCTACGGTCGGATGAAAAACTGTTTTTT. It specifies CASSLRSDEKLFF.

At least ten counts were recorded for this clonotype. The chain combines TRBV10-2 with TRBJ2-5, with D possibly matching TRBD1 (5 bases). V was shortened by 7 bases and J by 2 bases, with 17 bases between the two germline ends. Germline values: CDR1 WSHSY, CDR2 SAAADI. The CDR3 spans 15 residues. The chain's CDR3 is CASIAMRQSQETQYF. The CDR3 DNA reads TGCGCCAGCATCGCAATGAGACAGAGTCAAGAGACCCAGTACTTC.

CDR3 DNA sequence: TGTGCCAGCAGCTTAGCGACACCATGGACGGATACGCAGTATTTT. It specifies CASSLATPWTDTQYF. The chain combines TRBV7-2 with TRBJ2-3; D is unclear. This CDR3 is 15 amino acids long. Trimming took off 0 bases at V and 6 bases at J, with 13 bases between the two ends. CDR1 is SGHTA, CDR2 FQGNSA, per germline.

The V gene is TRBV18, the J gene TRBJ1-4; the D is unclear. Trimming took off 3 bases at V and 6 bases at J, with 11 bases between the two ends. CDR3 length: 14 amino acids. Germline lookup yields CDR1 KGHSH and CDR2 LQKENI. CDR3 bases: TGTGCCAGCTCACCCCCTCCCGGTGATGAAAAACTGTTTTTT. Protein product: CASSPPPGDEKLFF. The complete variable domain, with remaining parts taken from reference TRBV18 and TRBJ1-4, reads NAGVMQNPRHLVRRRGQEARLRCSPMKGHSHVYWYRQLPEEGLKFMVYLQKENIIDESGMPKERFSAEFPKEGPSILRIQQVVRGDSAAYFCASSPPPGDEKLFFGSGTQLSVL.

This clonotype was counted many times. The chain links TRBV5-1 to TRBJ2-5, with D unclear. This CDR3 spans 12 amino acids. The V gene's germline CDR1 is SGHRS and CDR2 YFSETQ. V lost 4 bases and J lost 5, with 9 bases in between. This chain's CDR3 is CASSRAQETQYF. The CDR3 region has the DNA TGCGCCAGCAGCCGGGCTCAGGAGACCCAGTACTTC.

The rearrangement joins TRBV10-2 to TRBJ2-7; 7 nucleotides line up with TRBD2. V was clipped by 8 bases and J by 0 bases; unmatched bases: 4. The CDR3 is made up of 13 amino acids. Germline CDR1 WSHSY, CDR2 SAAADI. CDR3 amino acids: CASARGVSYEQYF. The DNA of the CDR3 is TGCGCCAGCGCACGGGGGGTCTCCTACGAGCAGTACTTC.

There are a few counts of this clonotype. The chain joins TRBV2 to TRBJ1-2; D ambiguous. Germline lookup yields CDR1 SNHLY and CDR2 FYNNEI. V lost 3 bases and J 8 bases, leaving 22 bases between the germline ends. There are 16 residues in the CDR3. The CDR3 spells CASSEVQQPILRGYTF. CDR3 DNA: TGTGCCAGCAGTGAGGTACAACAGCCCATTCTAAGGGGCTACACCTTC. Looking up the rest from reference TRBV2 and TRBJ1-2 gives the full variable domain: EPEVTQTPSHQVTQMGQEVILRCVPISNHLYFYWYRQILGQKVEFLVSFYNNEISEKSEIFDDQFSVERPDGSNFTLKIRSTKLEDSAMYFCASSEVQQPILRGYTFGSGTRLTVV.

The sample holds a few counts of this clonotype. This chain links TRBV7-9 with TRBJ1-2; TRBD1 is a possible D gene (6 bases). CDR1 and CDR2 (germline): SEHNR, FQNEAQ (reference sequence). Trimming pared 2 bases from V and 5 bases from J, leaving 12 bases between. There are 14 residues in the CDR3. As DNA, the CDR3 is TGTGCCAGCAGCTTAAGAGAGGGGGTTTATGGCTACACCTTC. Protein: CASSLREGVYGYTF.